This TCR beta chain appears in the sequencing data of a study of blood T cell repertoires in COVID-19 (dated by TCRdb to the early 2020s). Concerning the study at large: Samples covering the acute and convalescent phases of COVID-19 were provided by collaborators in the United States, Italy and Spain. The material from the prospective study consisted of cDNA or gDNA derived from T cells, B-cell-depleted T cells, or PBMCs. Subjects who had been exposed to COVID-19, were actively infected with it, or had recovered from it provided the deeply sampled blood TCRbeta repertoires that made up the dataset. The repertoires were released in a freely available public database meant as a resource for research on the immune response to SARS-CoV-2. Samples were obtained from the ongoing ImmuneRACE study (first 160 participants) and from 950 to 1,500 subjects provided by 6 global collaborators. The sample metadata nearly always contained a de-identified subject ID, COVID-19 status, age in years and sex. Where available, HLA class I and class II types were taken from metadata supplied by the sample provider and were not determined by assay-based typing. Results the study describes overall, beyond this receptor: Clinical and demographic metadata were provided uncurated, with the amount varying by source and participant.

Each collaborating institution followed its own protocols to collect whole blood in K2EDTA tubes. For TCRbeta analysis, collaborator samples were shipped as frozen whole blood, as isolated PBMCs, or as DNA extracted from either sample type. V has 4 bases trimmed and J has 4 bases trimmed; junction bases matching no gene number 5. Taken from cysteine to phenylalanine, the CDR3 has 14 residues. Of all the DNA, just the CDR3 is kept, 42 bases in frame from base 1. Taken from the germline V gene, the CDR1 and CDR2 loops are SGDLS and YYNGEE. As concerns this clone: The specificity of this receptor is unknown. There are no base qualities to consult, and no much larger clone falls within one base.

The immunoSEQ Assay, a bias-controlled multiplex PCR, was used to amplify TCRbeta CDR3 regions from genomic DNA. Concerning the study's data processing: Nucleated cell counts per sample were estimated from amplification of reference gene primers within the assay. To quantify the absolute abundance of each unique TCRbeta CDR3 rearrangement, sequence reads were collapsed and filtered. For each sample, productive Simpson clonality was calculated as the square root of Simpson's diversity index across productive rearrangements. Entries here come from immuneACCESS through TCRdb and include only in-frame sequences with V and J called. Some clones fail to appear in such tables; in the studies checked, an unresolved V gene covers under half of the shortfall, and the cause of the remainder is unknown. The V and J calls and clone size come from that table; D and trimming were worked out from the DNA. Across this sample there are under 250,000 clones, with around 88% seen only once. The ten largest clones capture approximately 1.3% of the sample.

The material sequenced was peripheral blood. This sequence was found in a man older than 75 with acute or convalescent COVID-19. This chain is built from TRBV9 and TRBJ2-3, with TRBD2 identical over 8 junction bases. The base sequence is TGTGCCAGCAGCCCGGGGGGGCGGGCAGATACGCAGTATTTT. This encodes CASSPGGRADTQYF. This CDR3, with the reference TRBV9 and TRBJ2-3 proteins standing in past its ends, gives the full variable domain DSGVTQTPKHLITATGQRVTLRCSPRSGDLSVYWYQQSLDQGLQFLIQYYNGEERAKGNILERFSAQQFPDLHSELNLSSLELGDSALYFCASSPGGRADTQYFGPGTRLTVL.